Below are 8 T cell receptor beta chains sequenced from a single sample in a study of tumor-infiltrating lymphocytes in oesophageal squamous cell carcinoma. TCRdb passed the PCR reads through MiXCR, listing each CDR3 protein once. This table has 23,000 or so distinct CDR3 sequences, more than 30% appearing once. Source material: esophageal tumor tissue. These receptors all stem from a male donor with esophageal squamous cell carcinoma.

As concerns this clonotype: With a much larger clone just one base away, this may be a read error. The V call is TRBV6-6, the J call TRBJ2-5; possibly TRBD1 or TRBD2 for D (5 bases each). From germline, CDR1 is MNHNY and CDR2 SVGAGI (reference sequence). The CDR3 is made up of 16 amino acids. V was clipped by 1 base and J by 11 bases, with 23 bases between them. CDR3 bases: TGTGCCAGCAGTTACTACGGGGACGCTCCCTACAATGAGCAGTACTTC. It is translated as CASSYYGDAPYNEQYF.

The genes are TRBV11-2 and TRBJ1-5, with D perhaps matching TRBD1 (6 bases). Germline-derived CDR1 and CDR2 are SGHAT and FQNNGV. The CDR3 has 16 amino acids. Between the trimmed V and J ends, which lost 1 base and 3 bases, there was a span of 13 bases. CDR3 amino acids: CASSLGIGQLNQPQHF. The CDR3 coding sequence is TGTGCCAGCAGCTTAGGTATCGGACAGCTCAATCAGCCCCAGCATTTT.

This clonotype was seen just once. This chain joins TRBV12-3 or TRBV12-4 and TRBJ2-5, with TRBD2 identical over 12 bases. The J call may be mistaken, given a closer DNA end match to TRBJ2-1. The CDR3 covers 20 residues. The CDR3 sequence is CASSAPGTSGSSSSYNEQFF. The CDR3 coding sequence is TGTGCCAGCAGTGCACCCGGGACTAGCGGGTCCTCTAGCTCCTACAATGAGCAGTTCTTC.

Of note for this clonotype: Likely a read error: the CDR3 ends without its conserved phenylalanine or tryptophan. The DNA is omitted, as the CDR3 cannot be located on it reliably, and the CDR3 follows TCRdb's listing. The CDR3 reads CASSFTMSSSSAP. The rearrangement links TRBV7-3 to TRBJ2-1; TRBD1, as called in the table, went unchecked against the DNA. The CDR3 length equals 13 residues, ends included. CDR1 is SGHTA, CDR2 FQGTGA, per germline.

This clonotype was counted many times. The chain has TRBV7-9 and TRBJ1-2; D is undetermined. CDR1 and CDR2 (germline): SEHNR, FQNEAQ (reference sequence). Trimming took off 5 bases at V and 3 bases at J, with 7 bases between the two ends. The CDR3 covers 12 residues. In nucleotides, the CDR3 is TGTGCCAGCAGCGCGGACCACTATGGCTACACCTTC. Protein product: CASSADHYGYTF.

This clonotype was found a few times. Germline and junction disagree at one end, which may indicate a read error. V gene TRBV7-6 combines with J gene TRBJ2-5; either TRBD1 or TRBD2 may supply D (5 bases each). Judging by the DNA end, TRBJ2-1 fits better; the J call may be wrong. Germline V gives CDR1 SGHVS, CDR2 FNYEAQ. The CDR3 covers 13 residues. In DNA form, the CDR3 reads TGTGCTAGCAGCTTAGGATACGGGGACGAGCAGTTCTTC. Protein product: CASSLGYGDEQFF.

As concerns this clonotype: One junction end does not reproduce the germline sequence, and a read error may be involved. CDR3 sequence reads: CASSLESGRTYEQYF. As DNA, the CDR3 is TGCGCCAGCAGCTTAGAAAGCGGGAGGACCTACGAGCAGTACTTT. This chain connects TRBV5-1 to TRBJ1-6; no firm D call. This CDR3 is 15 amino acids long. From germline, CDR1 is SGHRS and CDR2 YFSETQ.

There are many counts of this clonotype. V gene TRBV28 combines with J gene TRBJ2-7, with 7 positions matching TRBD1. J was trimmed by 2 bases and V by 1 base; bases with no gene match: 8. The CDR3 loop spans 16 amino acids. The germline V gene has CDR1 MDHEN and CDR2 SYDVKM. CDR3 sequence (DNA): TGTGCCAGCAGTTTATCGGGGACAGCAAAACCCTACGAGCAGTACTTC. It encodes CASSLSGTAKPYEQYF.